This TCR beta chain was identified in a study of blood T cell repertoires in COVID-19. Overall study context: Samples representing acute and convalescent COVID-19 were sourced from the United States, Italy and Spain. T cells, B-cell-depleted T cells, or PBMCs supplied cDNA or gDNA.

In the authors' methods: The authors estimated nucleated cell counts from reference gene primer amplification. The protocol was immunoSEQ multiplex PCR, while the TCRdb copy is restricted to in-frame clones and leaves out a portion. Clone size and V and J calls were adopted from that table, with D and trimming inferred from the DNA. Of roughly 100,000 clones listed, around 90% are singletons. Germline V gene sequence: CDR1 SQVTM, CDR2 ANQGSEA. The CDR3 is made up of 16 amino acids. The V gene end was trimmed by 1 base and the J gene end by 4 bases; junction bases not matched to a gene: 10. The receptor comes from a human donor in a cohort sampled during active COVID-19. The chain links TRBV29-1 to TRBJ2-1, with 7 bases fitting TRBD2. Sequencing used peripheral blood. CDR3 in DNA: TGCAGCGTTGAAGGCTTGGCGGGAGCCTTGTACAATGAGCAGTTCTTC. Translated: CSVEGLAGALYNEQFF.